The rows below give T cell receptor beta chains drawn from one sample of a study of blood T cell repertoires in COVID-19. Sequenced by immunoSEQ multiplex PCR; TCRdb stores in-frame clones only, minus some. The sample carries approximately 240,000 clones, around 80% recorded once. The sequenced material came from peripheral blood. These receptors were obtained from a woman in her sixties who had recovered from COVID-19. The CDR3 runs from the conserved cysteine through the conserved F or W. The D gene is left open where the match is weak. For some rows the clone size is stated as once, few or many, or as a class when expanded; others skip it.

d_call clone_size j_call v_call cdr3_nt cdr3_aa
- - TRBJ1-2 TRBV4-1 TGCGCCAGCAGCCAAAATCGCGTGGTATCCTATGGCTACACCTTC CASSQNRVVSYGYTF
- - TRBJ1-1 TRBV29-1 TGCAGCGTTATAAGACAGAACACTGAAGCTTTCTTT CSVIRQNTEAFF
- few TRBJ2-5 TRBV12-3/TRBV12-4 TGTGCCAGCAGCCGAGACAGTTCAGAGACCCAGTACTTC CASSRDSSETQYF
TRBD2 - TRBJ2-1 TRBV27 TGTGCCAGCAGTTCGCGGCCTAGGGGAGCGGGGGGCCCTAATGAGCAGTTCTTC CASSSRPRGAGGPNEQFF
- - TRBJ2-4 TRBV7-8 TGTGCCAGCAGCTTCCGTCGGGAAGCCAAAAACATTCAGTACTTC CASSFRREAKNIQYF
TRBD1 - TRBJ1-1 TRBV6-5 TGTGCCAGCAGTCGCCAGGGACAGGGTCACACTGAAGCTTTCTTT CASSRQGQGHTEAFF
TRBD2 - TRBJ2-7 TRBV3-1/TRBV3-2 TGTGCCAGCAGCTACTATAATTTCCTCGGGAGGTTCGGTGGCGAGCAGTACTTC CASSYYNFLGRFGGEQYF
TRBD1 - TRBJ1-5 TRBV18 TGTGCCAGCTCACCAGGACAGGGTGGTAATCAGCCCCAGCATTTT CASSPGQGGNQPQHF
TRBD1 few TRBJ1-4 TRBV2 TGTGCCAGCAGCAGACAGGGAGATAATGAAAAACTGTTTTTT CASSRQGDNEKLFF
- - TRBJ1-3 TRBV6-5 TGTGCCAGCAGTACGACAGGCCCCTCTGGAAACACCATATATTTT CASSTTGPSGNTIYF
TRBD1 - TRBJ1-4 TRBV12-5 TGTGCTAGTGGTTTGATCCCTTCTGGGACAGGGGGCGCGGCACTGTTTTTT CASGLIPSGTGGAALFF
- - TRBJ2-1 TRBV24-1 TGTGCCACCAGTGATTTGTTGGGGGCTGGAAATGAGCAGTTCTTC CATSDLLGAGNEQFF
- - TRBJ2-7 TRBV4-1 TGCGCCAGCAGCCAAGATCCCCGCGGTGTAGAGAAGTCGCGCGAGCAGTACTTC CASSQDPRGVEKSREQYF
TRBD1 - TRBJ1-1 TRBV4-1 TGCGCCAGCAGCCGCATCGGGACAGGGTTTAGCACTGAAGCTTTCTTT CASSRIGTGFSTEAFF
TRBD1 - TRBJ2-7 TRBV4-3 TGCGCCAGCAGCCCCGGGACAGGGAACTACGAGCAGTACTTC CASSPGTGNYEQYF
TRBD1 - TRBJ1-2 TRBV6-5 TGTGCCAGCCAGGGACAGAACTATGGCTACACCTTC CASQGQNYGYTF
- once TRBJ2-1 TRBV5-8 TGTGCCAGCAGCTTGGCCTGGCAGGCCGAGCAGTTCTTC CASSLAWQAEQFF
TRBD2 - TRBJ2-1 TRBV18 TGTGCCAGCTCACCAGAATCGGGACTAGCAAGCGATGAGCAGTTCTTC CASSPESGLASDEQFF
TRBD1 few TRBJ1-5 TRBV27 TGTGCCAGCGGCCCCGTGACAGGGACTCATCAGCCCCAGCATTTT CASGPVTGTHQPQHF
TRBD1 - TRBJ1-1 TRBV7-9 TGTGCCAGCAGCCCCACCCTGACAGGGGCTGAAGCTTTCTTT CASSPTLTGAEAFF
- once TRBJ2-1 TRBV9 TGTGCCAGCAGCGTGGATCCCGGGATTTCCATCTCCTACAATGAGCAGTTCTTC CASSVDPGISISYNEQFF
- few TRBJ1-4 TRBV19 TGTGCCAGTTCCCGGGACACACGGGGTGAAAAACTGTTTTTT CASSRDTRGEKLFF
- - TRBJ1-2 TRBV19 TGTGCCAGTAGTATAGACAGGGGCTATGGCTACACCTTC CASSIDRGYGYTF
TRBD2 - TRBJ2-1 TRBV5-4 TGTGCCAGCAGCTTGGCGGGGGGGCCGGGAAATGAGCAGTTCTTC CASSLAGGPGNEQFF
TRBD1 - TRBJ1-6 TRBV9 TGTGCCAGCAGCGGATCCCGGGACAGGGTGTCCTATAATTCACCCCTCCACTTT CASSGSRDRVSYNSPLHF
- - TRBJ1-1 TRBV7-6 TGTGCCAGCAGCTTAGGGCACAAAACTGAAGCTTTCTTT CASSLGHKTEAFF
TRBD1 - TRBJ2-2 TRBV7-2 TGTGCCAGCAGCTGGGACAGCCCGAGCACCGGGGAGCTGTTTTTT CASSWDSPSTGELFF
TRBD1 - TRBJ2-1 TRBV7-2 TGTGCCAGCAGCTGGGGGGACAGGGCTATTCTAAATGAGCAGTTCTTC CASSWGDRAILNEQFF
- once TRBJ1-1 TRBV11-2 TGTGCCAGCAGTCAAGGGACACGGAACACTGAAGCTTTCTTT CASSQGTRNTEAFF